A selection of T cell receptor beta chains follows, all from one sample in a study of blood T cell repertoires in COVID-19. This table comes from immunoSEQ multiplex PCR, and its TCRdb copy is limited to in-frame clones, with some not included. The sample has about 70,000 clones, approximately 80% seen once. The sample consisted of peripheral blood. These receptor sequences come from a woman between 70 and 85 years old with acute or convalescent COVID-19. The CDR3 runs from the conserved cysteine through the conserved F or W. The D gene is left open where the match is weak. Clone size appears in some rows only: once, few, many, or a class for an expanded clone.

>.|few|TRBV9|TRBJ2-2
CASSVATGYTGELFF
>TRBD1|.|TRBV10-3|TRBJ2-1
CAISPRGFDNNEQFF
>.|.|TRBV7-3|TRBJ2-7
CASSLSHGYEQYF
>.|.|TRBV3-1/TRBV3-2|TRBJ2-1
CASSQEGPRVDEQFF
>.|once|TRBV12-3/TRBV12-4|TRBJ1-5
CASSFRGWPQHF
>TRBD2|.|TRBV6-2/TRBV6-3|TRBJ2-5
CASSPGLAGGQVAETQYF
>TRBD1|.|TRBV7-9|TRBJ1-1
CASSLGQGGTTEAFF
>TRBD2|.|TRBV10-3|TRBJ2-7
CAIGPPGGGYEQYF
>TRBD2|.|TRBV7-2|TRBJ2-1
CASSMGTSGGYNEQFF
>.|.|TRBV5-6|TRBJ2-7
CASSLARTVLTASYEQYF
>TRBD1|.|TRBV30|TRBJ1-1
CAWTGGGTEAFF
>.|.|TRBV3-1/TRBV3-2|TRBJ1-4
CASSQKGLYNEKLFF
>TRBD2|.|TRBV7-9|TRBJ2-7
CASSLVGGGAYEQYF
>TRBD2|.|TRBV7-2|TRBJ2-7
CASSLVPGTSSYEQYF
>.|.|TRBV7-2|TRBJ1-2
CASSFSAGRGYTF
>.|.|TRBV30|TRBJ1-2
CAWSVLSGYTF